Each of the 30 T cell receptor beta chains below was sequenced from the same sample in a study of technical replicates of blood from several donors. Sequenced by immunoSEQ multiplex PCR; TCRdb stores in-frame clones only, minus some. The sample has tens of thousands of clones, roughly 86% seen once. The specimen sequenced was PBMCs. The receptors here all came from a human donor in good health. Some clones in this sample may be carry-over from other donors' samples.

The chain carries TRBV12-5 and TRBJ2-1; 7 bases match TRBD2. The CDR3 is made up of 15 amino acids. The trim removed 3 bases at V and 0 bases at J, leaving 2 bases unmatched. CDR1 is LGHNT, CDR2 FRNRAP, per germline. The CDR3 protein is CASGLGGSSYNEQFF. Written as DNA, the CDR3 is TGTGCTAGTGGTTTAGGCGGGAGCTCCTACAATGAGCAGTTCTTC.

The chain combines TRBV10-3 with TRBJ1-1, with TRBD1 identical over 7 bases. Germline-derived CDR1 and CDR2 are ENHRY and SYGVKD. This CDR3 spans 13 amino acids. Germline trimming cut 10 bases from V and 2 bases from J; bases unmatched to any gene: 7. CDR3 nucleotide sequence: TGTGCCACCCGACAGGGCCTAAACACTGAAGCTTTCTTT. Translated, it gives CATRQGLNTEAFF.

This clone was seen only once. The chain's CDR3 is CASSEALGQVEAFF. For the CDR3, the DNA is TGTGCCAGCAGTGAAGCGCTTGGGCAGGTTGAAGCTTTCTTT. The chain employs TRBV2 and TRBJ1-1, with D hard to call. There are 14 residues in the CDR3. V dropped 0 bases and J dropped 7 bases, with 12 bases sitting between them. Germline loops: CDR1 SNHLY, CDR2 FYNNEI.

The chain is built from TRBV28 and TRBJ1-5; D ambiguous. V was shortened by 8 bases and J by 9 bases, with 8 bases between the two germline ends. Looked up from germline, CDR1 is MDHEN and CDR2 is SYDVKM. The length of the CDR3 is 10 residues. CDR3 sequence reads: CASGLSPQHF. The DNA of the CDR3 is TGTGCCAGCGGCCTCTCGCCCCAGCATTTT.

In DNA form, the CDR3 reads TGTGCCAGCAGCTTCCTCGGTAGGGGTAGCGGCTACAATGAGCAGTTCTTC. This codes for CASSFLGRGSGYNEQFF. The chain links TRBV7-3 to TRBJ2-1, with TRBD2 as a possible D gene (6 bases). V was shortened by 3 bases and J by 3 bases, with 18 bases between the two germline ends. In germline, CDR1 is SGHTA, CDR2 FQGTGA. CDR3 length: 17 amino acids.

In its sample, this clone was seen once. This chain connects TRBV29-1 to TRBJ2-1; tentative D call: TRBD1 (5 bases). Trimming cost V 3 bases and J 6 bases, with 9 bases left between them. The CDR3 sequence is 12 residues long. CDR1 and CDR2 from the germline V gene are SQVTM and ANQGSEA. CDR3: CSVDTQGNEQFF. DNA of the CDR3: TGCAGCGTTGATACCCAGGGCAATGAGCAGTTCTTC.

This sequence joins TRBV30 and TRBJ1-3; D is perhaps TRBD1 (5 bases). In germline, CDR1 is GTSNPN, CDR2 SVGIG (reference sequence). V lost 4 bases and J lost 4, with 17 bases in between. The CDR3 runs to 15 residues. DNA of the CDR3: TGTGCCTGGATCTATTTTGGGGGGTCGGGAAACACCATATATTTT. Its translation: CAWIYFGGSGNTIYF.

This clone was detected only once. The chain links TRBV6-6 to TRBJ2-1; 7 nucleotides agree with TRBD1. Germline V gives CDR1 MNHNY, CDR2 SVGAGI (reference sequence). V lost 8 bases, J lost 4 bases, and 5 bases stayed unmatched. The CDR3 spans 13 residues. The CDR3 spells CASFGDSYNEQFF. The CDR3 DNA follows: TGTGCCAGCTTTGGGGACAGTTACAATGAGCAGTTCTTC.

This clone was seen a single time. The chain joins TRBV7-9 to TRBJ2-5; 7 nucleotides agree with TRBD2. The CDR3 runs 15 residues. Unmatched junction bases numbered 9, after V lost 4 bases and J lost 4 bases. Germline CDR1 reads SEHNR; CDR2 reads FQNEAQ (reference sequence). The CDR3 region is CASSWLAVEGETQYF. CDR3 DNA: TGTGCCAGCAGCTGGCTAGCGGTGGAGGGAGAGACCCAGTACTTC.

This chain connects TRBV5-5 to TRBJ2-7; D uncertain. Between the trimmed V and J ends, which lost 4 bases and 5 bases, there was a span of 13 bases. This CDR3 spans 13 amino acids. Germline V gene lookup returns CDR1 SGHKS and CDR2 YYEKEE (reference sequence). The CDR3 sequence is CASSPYMRDEQYF. The CDR3 DNA is TGTGCCAGCAGCCCTTATATGCGCGACGAGCAGTACTTC. Together with reference TRBV5-5 and TRBJ2-7, the CDR3 gives the full variable domain: DAGVTQSPTHLIKTRGQQVTLRCSPISGHKSVSWYQQVLGQGPQFIFQYYEKEERGRGNFPDRFSARQFPNYSSELNVNALLLGDSALYLCASSPYMRDEQYFGPGTRLTVT.

The V gene is TRBV7-2, the J gene TRBJ2-1, with a weak D call TRBD1 (6 bases). V dropped 2 bases and J dropped 2 bases, with 10 bases sitting between them. Germline V gene sequence: CDR1 SGHTA, CDR2 FQGNSA. This CDR3 has 15 amino acids. CDR3 sequence (DNA): TGTGCCAGCAGCTTAAGCAGGGACACCTACAATGAGCAGTTCTTC. Translation gives CASSLSRDTYNEQFF.

The V call is TRBV30, the J call TRBJ2-1; TRBD2 agrees at 9 bases. V lost 8 bases and J lost 9; bases outside the gene matches: 5. CDR3 length: 11 residues. Germline assignment: CDR1 GTSNPN and CDR2 SVGIG (reference sequence). The CDR3 sequence: CALAGMGEQFF. DNA of the CDR3: TGTGCCCTAGCGGGAATGGGTGAGCAGTTCTTC.

This sequence joins TRBV5-1 and TRBJ2-7; the match to TRBD2 covers 8 bases. V shed 0 bases, J shed 4 bases, and the junction held 12 bases outside the gene matches. Per germline, CDR1 SGHRS and CDR2 YFSETQ. The CDR3 contains 17 residues. The CDR3 coding sequence is TGCGCCAGCAGCTTGGGACTCCCGGGACTAGTGAGTTACGAGCAGTACTTC. Translating gives CASSLGLPGLVSYEQYF.

This clone was detected only a few times. V usage is TRBV6-5 and J usage is TRBJ2-7; no clear D. CDR1 MNHEY and CDR2 SVGAGI come from the germline V gene. Trimming removed 4 bases from V and 6 bases from J, with 16 bases in between. This CDR3 region has 14 residues. CDR3 in amino acids: CASSSSQVATEQYF. The CDR3, as DNA: TGTGCCAGCAGTTCATCCCAGGTGGCAACCGAGCAGTACTTC.

The chain couples TRBV5-4 to TRBJ1-3, with 9 nucleotides matching TRBD1. Trimming at V came to 2 bases and at J to 5 bases, leaving 2 bases not matched to a gene. CDR1 and CDR2 from the germline V gene are SGHNT and YYREEE (reference sequence). The CDR3 runs to 14 residues. CDR3 sequence: CASSFGQGRNTIYF. CDR3 sequence (DNA): TGTGCCAGCAGCTTCGGACAGGGGAGAAACACCATATATTTT.

This chain joins TRBV4-1 and TRBJ2-7, with D maybe TRBD1 (5 bases). Germline CDR1 reads MGHRA; CDR2 reads YSYEKL. V lost 5 bases and J lost 2, with 19 bases in between. The CDR3 covers 16 residues. CDR3 sequence (DNA): TGCGCCAGCAGCAGGGGATTTGGGCCGCCTCCCTACGAGCAGTACTTC. Translated: CASSRGFGPPPYEQYF.

Here the CDR3 reads CASSPASGTYNEQFF. The CDR3 DNA is TGTGCCAGCAGTCCCGCTAGCGGCACCTACAATGAGCAGTTCTTC. V and J are TRBV27 and TRBJ2-1, with 7 bases identical to TRBD2. This CDR3 is built from 15 residues. CDR1 MNHEY and CDR2 SMNVEV come from the germline V gene (reference sequence). Trimming at V came to 5 bases and at J to 2 bases, leaving 6 bases not matched to a gene.

V gene TRBV4-2 combines with J gene TRBJ2-6, with D possibly being TRBD1 (6 bases). Germline V gives CDR1 LGHNA, CDR2 YNFKEQ. V shed 0 bases and J shed 0 bases, with 6 bases lying between them. CDR3 length equals 16 residues. CDR3 protein: CASSQDRGSGANVLTF. CDR3 nucleotides: TGTGCCAGCAGCCAAGACAGGGGCTCTGGGGCCAACGTCCTGACTTTC.

The V gene is TRBV7-2, the J gene TRBJ1-5; D is ambiguous. Per the germline V gene, CDR1 is SGHTA and CDR2 is FQGNSA. The CDR3 has 14 amino acids. V shed 1 base and J shed 0 bases, with 4 bases lying between them. In DNA form, the CDR3 reads TGTGCCAGCAGCTTAGGTAATAGCAATCAGCCCCAGCATTTT. It codes for CASSLGNSNQPQHF.

The rearrangement joins TRBV11-3 to TRBJ2-7, with TRBD1 as a possible D gene (6 bases). Trimming took 4 bases from V and 7 from J, leaving 14 bases between them. CDR1 and CDR2 (germline): SGHNT, YENEEA. The CDR3 is 13 amino acids. The CDR3 sequence is CASSSTQGTEQYF. The CDR3 DNA reads as TGTGCCAGCAGCTCGACACAGGGCACTGAGCAGTACTTC.

The chain employs TRBV7-2 and TRBJ2-5, with 10 bases lining up with TRBD2. The CDR3 length is 15 residues. The germline V gene has CDR1 SGHTA and CDR2 FQGNSA. V lost 6 bases and J lost 1; bases outside the gene matches: 5. CDR3 protein: CASRLSGGVQETQYF. The CDR3 coding sequence is TGTGCCAGCAGATTGAGCGGGGGGGTCCAAGAGACCCAGTACTTC.

This rearrangement joins TRBV29-1 to TRBJ1-2; D not resolved. The CDR3 has 15 amino acids. V was clipped by 1 base and J by 4 bases, with 16 bases between them. Per the germline V gene, CDR1 is SQVTM and CDR2 is ANQGSEA. CDR3 sequence: CSVEAPTEESYGYTF. The CDR3 region has the DNA TGCAGCGTTGAAGCCCCCACGGAGGAATCCTATGGCTACACCTTC. Based on the CDR3 plus reference TRBV29-1 and TRBJ1-2, the full variable domain is SAVISQKPSRDICQRGTSLTIQCQVDSQVTMMFWYRQQPGQSLTLIATANQGSEATYESGFVIDKFPISRPNLTFSTLTVSNMSPEDSSIYLCSVEAPTEESYGYTFGSGTRLTVV.

This sequence joins TRBV5-4 and TRBJ2-5; no clear D. The CDR3 contains 12 residues. Germline V lookup: CDR1 SGHNT, CDR2 YYREEE (reference sequence). Trimming cost V 7 bases and J 0 bases, with 7 bases left between them. This chain's CDR3 is CASGRYQETQYF. The CDR3 coding sequence is TGTGCCAGCGGCAGGTACCAAGAGACCCAGTACTTC.

The V call is TRBV9, the J call TRBJ2-5; TRBD2 aligns across 10 bases. CDR3 length: 15 residues. CDR1 is SGDLS and CDR2 is YYNGEE in the germline V gene. The ends lost 3 bases at V and 5 bases at J; junction bases unmatched: 7. This CDR3 reads CASSASSGGWETQYF. As DNA, the CDR3 is TGTGCCAGCAGCGCCTCTAGCGGGGGCTGGGAGACCCAGTACTTC.

This chain connects TRBV9 to TRBJ2-3; tentative D call: TRBD2 (5 bases). The V gene lost 3 bases and the J gene lost 1 base, with 12 bases spanning the gap. CDR1 SGDLS and CDR2 YYNGEE come from the germline V gene. This CDR3 comprises 15 residues. The CDR3 DNA follows: TGTGCCAGCAGCGCTCGGGATCTCGGCACAGATACGCAGTATTTT. Encoded protein: CASSARDLGTDTQYF.

V usage is TRBV19 and J usage is TRBJ1-1, with D possibly being TRBD1 (6 bases). V gave up 6 bases and J gave up 1 base, with 18 bases separating them. Germline V gene data show CDR1 as LNHDA and CDR2 as SQIVND (reference sequence). The CDR3 length is 16 residues. The CDR3 spells CASRKDSTSSNTEAFF. The CDR3 DNA is TGTGCCAGTAGGAAGGACAGCACATCGTCGAACACTGAAGCTTTCTTT.

The chain combines TRBV9 with TRBJ2-3; 8 positions agree with TRBD1. The germline CDR1 and CDR2 sequences are SGDLS and YYNGEE. The CDR3 has 15 residues. With 3 bases clipped from V and 0 bases from J, the junction kept 3 bases outside the gene matches. CDR3 amino acids: CASSGRDRSTDTQYF. For the CDR3, the DNA is TGTGCCAGCAGCGGAAGGGACAGGAGCACAGATACGCAGTATTTT.

This clone was seen once. The chain has TRBV18 and TRBJ1-6, with D tentatively TRBD1 (6 bases). Germline V gene lookup returns CDR1 KGHSH and CDR2 LQKENI. V lost 0 bases and J lost 10, with 13 bases in between. CDR3 length: 15 residues. The CDR3 loop reads CASSPPDQGWSPLHF. The CDR3 nucleotides read TGTGCCAGCTCACCACCAGATCAGGGGTGGTCACCCCTCCACTTT.

The chain uses TRBV7-9 and TRBJ1-2; D remains unclear. CDR3 size: 14 residues. Germline CDR1 is SEHNR and CDR2 is FQNEAQ (reference sequence). V lost 5 bases, J lost 0 bases, and 10 bases lay in between. The DNA of the CDR3 is TGTGCCAGCAGCAAACAGATGGCTAACTATGGCTACACCTTC. It is translated as CASSKQMANYGYTF.

CDR3: CASSQDPPRGRAPNEQFF. In nucleotides, the CDR3 is TGCGCCAGCAGCCAAGACCCCCCAAGGGGGAGAGCCCCAAATGAGCAGTTCTTC. The chain recombines TRBV4-3 with TRBJ2-1, with a weak D call TRBD1 (6 bases). Trimming cost V 0 bases and J 7 bases, with 22 bases left between them. The length of the CDR3 is 18 residues. Germline CDR1 and CDR2: LGHNA and YSLEER.